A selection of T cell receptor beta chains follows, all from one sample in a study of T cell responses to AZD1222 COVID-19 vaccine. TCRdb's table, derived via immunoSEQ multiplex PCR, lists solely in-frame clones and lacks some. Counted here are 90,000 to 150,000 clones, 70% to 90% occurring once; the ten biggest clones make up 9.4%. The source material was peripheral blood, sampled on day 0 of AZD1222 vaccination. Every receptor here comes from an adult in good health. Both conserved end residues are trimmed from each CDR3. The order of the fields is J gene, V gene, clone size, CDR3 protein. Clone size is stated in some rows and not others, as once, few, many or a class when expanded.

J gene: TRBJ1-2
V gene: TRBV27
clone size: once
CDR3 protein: ASRTGTPFYGYT

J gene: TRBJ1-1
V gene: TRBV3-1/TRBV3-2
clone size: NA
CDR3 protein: ASSQDFSTNTEAF

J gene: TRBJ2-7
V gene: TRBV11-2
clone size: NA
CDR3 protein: ASSSISGRVSYEQY

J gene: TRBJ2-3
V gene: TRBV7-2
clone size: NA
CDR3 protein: ASSLAGGQTDTQY

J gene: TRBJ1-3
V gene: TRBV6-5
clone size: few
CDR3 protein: ASSDGANSGNTIY

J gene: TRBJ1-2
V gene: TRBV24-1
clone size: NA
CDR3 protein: ATAGQTGDGYT

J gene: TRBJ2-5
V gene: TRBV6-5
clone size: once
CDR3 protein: ASSYVASLKTQY

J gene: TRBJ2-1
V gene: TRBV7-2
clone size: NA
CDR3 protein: ASSPTRGREQF

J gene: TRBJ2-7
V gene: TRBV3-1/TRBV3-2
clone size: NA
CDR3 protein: ASSTRTGSEKQY

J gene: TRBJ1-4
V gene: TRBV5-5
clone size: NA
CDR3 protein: ASSRGGDGEKLF

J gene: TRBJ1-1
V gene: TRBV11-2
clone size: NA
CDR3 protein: ATGTGALNTEAF

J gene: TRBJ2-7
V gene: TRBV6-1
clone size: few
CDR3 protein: ASSETGGEHHEQY

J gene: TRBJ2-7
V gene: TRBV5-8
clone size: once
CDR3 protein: ASSLYLGGAVVEQY

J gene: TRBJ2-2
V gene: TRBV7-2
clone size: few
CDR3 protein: ASSPSGGRAFSGELF

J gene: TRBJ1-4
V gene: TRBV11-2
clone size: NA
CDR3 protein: ASSPSLTAYNEKLF

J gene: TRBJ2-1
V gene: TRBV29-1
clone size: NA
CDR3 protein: SVQGSEGYNEQF

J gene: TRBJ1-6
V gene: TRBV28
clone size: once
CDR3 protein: ASSSGTGDSSPLH

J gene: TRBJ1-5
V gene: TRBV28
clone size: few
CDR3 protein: ASSLGLGNQPQH

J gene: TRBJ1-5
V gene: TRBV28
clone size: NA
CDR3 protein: ASSRLRDRPNQPQH

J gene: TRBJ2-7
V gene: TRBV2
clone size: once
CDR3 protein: ASSVTGGSYEQY

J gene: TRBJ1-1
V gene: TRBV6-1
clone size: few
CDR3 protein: ASSERPAEAF

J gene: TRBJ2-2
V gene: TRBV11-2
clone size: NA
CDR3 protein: ASRNTPGLAVFTGELF

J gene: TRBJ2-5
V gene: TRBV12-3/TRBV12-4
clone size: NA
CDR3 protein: ASRTGGLETQY

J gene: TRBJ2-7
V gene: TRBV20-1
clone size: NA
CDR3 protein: SARQDYEQY

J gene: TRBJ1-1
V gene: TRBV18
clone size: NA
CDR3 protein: ASSYGEHNTEAF

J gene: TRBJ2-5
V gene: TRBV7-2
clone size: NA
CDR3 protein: ASSPRGTGGPETQY

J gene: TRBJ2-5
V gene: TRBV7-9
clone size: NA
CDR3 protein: ASSPGDRETQY

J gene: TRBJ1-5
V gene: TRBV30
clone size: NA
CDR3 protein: AWSLVNQPQH

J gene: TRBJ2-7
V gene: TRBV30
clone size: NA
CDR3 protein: AWSDGRLGEQY

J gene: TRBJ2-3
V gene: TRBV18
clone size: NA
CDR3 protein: ASSPTSGSPTDTQY

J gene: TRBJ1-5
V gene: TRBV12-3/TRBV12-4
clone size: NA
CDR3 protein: ASSPPRAPQH

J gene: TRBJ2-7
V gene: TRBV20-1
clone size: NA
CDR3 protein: SVGQTEQY

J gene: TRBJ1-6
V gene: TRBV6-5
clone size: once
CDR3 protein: ASRGTGGAGSPLH

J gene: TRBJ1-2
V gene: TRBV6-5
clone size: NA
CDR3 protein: ASSPWDRPAYT

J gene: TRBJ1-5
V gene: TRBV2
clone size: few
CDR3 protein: ASKLLPRQPQH

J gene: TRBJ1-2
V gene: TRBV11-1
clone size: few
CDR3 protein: ASSPGQGVNYGYT

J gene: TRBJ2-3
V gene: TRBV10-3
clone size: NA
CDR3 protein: AIHPESTDTQY